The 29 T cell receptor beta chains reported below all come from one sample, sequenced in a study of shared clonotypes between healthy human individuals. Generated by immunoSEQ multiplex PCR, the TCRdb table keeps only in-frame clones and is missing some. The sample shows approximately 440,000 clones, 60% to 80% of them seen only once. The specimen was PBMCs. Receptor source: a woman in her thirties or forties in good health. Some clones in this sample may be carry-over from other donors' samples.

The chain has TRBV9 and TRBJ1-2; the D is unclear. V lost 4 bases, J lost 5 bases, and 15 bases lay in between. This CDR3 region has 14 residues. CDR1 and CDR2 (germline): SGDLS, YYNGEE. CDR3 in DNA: TGTGCCAGCAGCTCTCTCGGGCTAGGGTATGGCTACACCTTC. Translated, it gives CASSSLGLGYGYTF.

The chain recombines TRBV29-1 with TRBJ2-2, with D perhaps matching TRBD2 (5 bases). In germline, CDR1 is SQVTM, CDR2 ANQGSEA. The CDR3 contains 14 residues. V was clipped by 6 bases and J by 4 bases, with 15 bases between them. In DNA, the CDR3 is TGCAGCGTGTCTACTGAACTAGGCACCGGGGAGCTGTTTTTT. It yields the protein CSVSTELGTGELFF.

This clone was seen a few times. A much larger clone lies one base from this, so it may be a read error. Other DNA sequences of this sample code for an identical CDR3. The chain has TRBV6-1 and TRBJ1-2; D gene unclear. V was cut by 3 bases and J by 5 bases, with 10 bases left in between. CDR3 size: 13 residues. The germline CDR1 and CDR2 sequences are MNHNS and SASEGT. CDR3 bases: TGTGCCAGCAGTGAGGCGGGAGGGTATGGCTACACCTTC. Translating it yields CASSEAGGYGYTF.

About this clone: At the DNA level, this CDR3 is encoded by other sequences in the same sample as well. The CDR3 protein is CASSLGGSGSEQFF. DNA for the CDR3: TGTGCCAGCAGCTTGGGTGGTAGTGGGTCTGAGCAGTTCTTC. The chain joins TRBV5-6 to TRBJ2-1; D remains ambiguous. Trimming shortened V by 0 bases and J by 9 bases, and 13 bases separated the two germline ends. The CDR3 sequence is 14 residues long. Germline CDR1 SGHDT, CDR2 YYEEEE.

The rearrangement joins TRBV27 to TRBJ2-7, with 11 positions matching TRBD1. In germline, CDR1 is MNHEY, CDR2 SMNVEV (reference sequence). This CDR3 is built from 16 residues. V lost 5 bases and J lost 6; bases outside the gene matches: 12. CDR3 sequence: CASSPTIGTGGTEQYF. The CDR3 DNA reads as TGTGCCAGCAGTCCAACCATCGGGACAGGGGGGACCGAGCAGTACTTC.

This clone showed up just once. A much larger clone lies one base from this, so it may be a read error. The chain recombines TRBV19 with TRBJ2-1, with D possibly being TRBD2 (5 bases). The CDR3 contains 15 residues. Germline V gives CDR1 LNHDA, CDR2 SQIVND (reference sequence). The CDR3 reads CASSMRASSYNKQFF. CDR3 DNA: TGTGCCAGTAGTATGAGGGCTAGCAGCTACAATAAGCAGTTCTTC.

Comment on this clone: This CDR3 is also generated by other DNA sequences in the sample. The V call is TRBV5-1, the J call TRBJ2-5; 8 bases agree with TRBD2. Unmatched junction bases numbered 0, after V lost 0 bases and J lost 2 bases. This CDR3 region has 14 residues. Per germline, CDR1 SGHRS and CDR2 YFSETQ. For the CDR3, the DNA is TGCGCCAGCAGCTTGGGACTAGCGCAAGAGACCCAGTACTTC. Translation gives CASSLGLAQETQYF.

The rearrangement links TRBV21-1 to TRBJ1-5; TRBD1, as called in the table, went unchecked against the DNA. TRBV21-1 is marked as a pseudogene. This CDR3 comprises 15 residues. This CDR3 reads CASSQVAGGDQPQHF. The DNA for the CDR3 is TGTGCCAGCAGCCAGGTAGCAGGGGGCGATCAGCCCCAGCATTTT.

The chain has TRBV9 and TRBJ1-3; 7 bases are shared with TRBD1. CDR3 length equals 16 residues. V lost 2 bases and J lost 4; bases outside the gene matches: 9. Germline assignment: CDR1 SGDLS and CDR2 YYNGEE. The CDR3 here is CASSVETGRSGNTIYF. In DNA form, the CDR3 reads TGTGCCAGCAGCGTTGAGACAGGGCGTTCAGGAAACACCATATATTTT.

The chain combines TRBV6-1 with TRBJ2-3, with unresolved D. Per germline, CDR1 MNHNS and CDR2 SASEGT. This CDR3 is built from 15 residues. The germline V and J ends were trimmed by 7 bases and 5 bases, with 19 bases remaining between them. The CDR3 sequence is CASTVGQQRGDTQYF. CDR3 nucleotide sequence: TGTGCCAGCACCGTAGGGCAACAGCGTGGAGATACGCAGTATTTT.

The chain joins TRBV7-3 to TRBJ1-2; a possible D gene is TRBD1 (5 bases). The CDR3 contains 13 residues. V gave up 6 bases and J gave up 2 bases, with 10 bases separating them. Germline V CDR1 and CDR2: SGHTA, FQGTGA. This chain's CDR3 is CASRRGGNYGYTF. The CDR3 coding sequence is TGTGCCAGCAGAAGGGGCGGGAACTATGGCTACACCTTC.

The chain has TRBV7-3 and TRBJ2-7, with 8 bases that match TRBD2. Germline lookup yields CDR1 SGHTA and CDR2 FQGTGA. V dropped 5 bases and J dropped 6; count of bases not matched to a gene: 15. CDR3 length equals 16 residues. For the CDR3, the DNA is TGTGCCAGCAGCCAATCCGGGAGGGCCCCGGAGTTCGAGCAGTACTTC. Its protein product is CASSQSGRAPEFEQYF.

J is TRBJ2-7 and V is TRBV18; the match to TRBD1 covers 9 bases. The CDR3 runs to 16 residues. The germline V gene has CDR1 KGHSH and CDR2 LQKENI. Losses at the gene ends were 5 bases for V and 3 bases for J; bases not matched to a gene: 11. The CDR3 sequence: CASSVVQVTGGYEQYF. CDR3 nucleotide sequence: TGTGCCAGCTCAGTAGTCCAAGTGACAGGGGGCTACGAGCAGTACTTC.

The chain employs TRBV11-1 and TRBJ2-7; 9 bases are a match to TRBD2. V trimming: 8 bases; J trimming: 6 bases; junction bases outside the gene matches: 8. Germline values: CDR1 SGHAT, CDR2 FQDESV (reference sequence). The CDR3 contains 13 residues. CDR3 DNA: TGTGCCAGCGGCGGGAGGGCCATCAGCGAGCAGTACTTC. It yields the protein CASGGRAISEQYF.

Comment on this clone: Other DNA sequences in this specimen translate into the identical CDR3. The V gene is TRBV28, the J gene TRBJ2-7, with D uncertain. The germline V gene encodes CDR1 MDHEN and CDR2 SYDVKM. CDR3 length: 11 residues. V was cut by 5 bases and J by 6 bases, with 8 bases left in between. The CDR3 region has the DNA TGTGCCAGCAGTGGACGGATCGAGCAGTACTTC. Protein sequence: CASSGRIEQYF.

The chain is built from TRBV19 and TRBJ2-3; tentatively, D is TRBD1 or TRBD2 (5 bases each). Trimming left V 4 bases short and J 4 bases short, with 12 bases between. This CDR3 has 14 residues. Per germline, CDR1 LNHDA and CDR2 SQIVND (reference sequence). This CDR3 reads CASSNPGTADTQYF. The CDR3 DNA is TGTGCCAGTAGTAACCCCGGGACGGCAGATACGCAGTATTTT.

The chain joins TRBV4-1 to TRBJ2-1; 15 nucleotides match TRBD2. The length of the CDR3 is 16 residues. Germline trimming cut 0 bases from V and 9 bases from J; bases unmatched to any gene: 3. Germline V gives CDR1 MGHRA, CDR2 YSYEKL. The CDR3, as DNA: TGCGCCAGCAGCCAAGAATGGGGACTAGCGGGAGGTGAGCAGTTCTTC. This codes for CASSQEWGLAGGEQFF.

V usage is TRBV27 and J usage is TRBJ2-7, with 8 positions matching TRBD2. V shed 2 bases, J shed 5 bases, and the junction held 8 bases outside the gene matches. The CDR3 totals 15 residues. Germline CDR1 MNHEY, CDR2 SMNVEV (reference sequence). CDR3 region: CASSLTSGIQDEQYF. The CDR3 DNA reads TGTGCCAGCAGTTTAACTAGCGGTATTCAGGACGAGCAGTACTTC.

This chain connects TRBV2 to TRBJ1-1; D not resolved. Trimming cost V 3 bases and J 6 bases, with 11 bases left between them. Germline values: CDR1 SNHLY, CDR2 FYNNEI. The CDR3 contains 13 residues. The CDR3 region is CASSDEPLAEAFF. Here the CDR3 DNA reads TGTGCCAGCAGTGACGAACCTCTCGCTGAAGCTTTCTTT.

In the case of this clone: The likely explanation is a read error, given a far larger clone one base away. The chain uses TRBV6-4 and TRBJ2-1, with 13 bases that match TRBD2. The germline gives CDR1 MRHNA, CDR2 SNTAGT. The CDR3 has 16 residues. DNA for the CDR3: TGTGCCAGCAGTATAACCGGGACTAGCGGGGTCGATGAGCGGTTCTTC. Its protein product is CASSITGTSGVDERFF.

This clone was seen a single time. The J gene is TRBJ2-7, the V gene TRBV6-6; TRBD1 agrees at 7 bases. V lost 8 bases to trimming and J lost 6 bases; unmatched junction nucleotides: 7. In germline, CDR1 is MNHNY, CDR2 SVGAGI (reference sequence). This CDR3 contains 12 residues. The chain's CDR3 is CASSGTDTEQYF. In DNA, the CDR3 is TGTGCCAGCTCCGGGACAGACACCGAGCAGTACTTC.

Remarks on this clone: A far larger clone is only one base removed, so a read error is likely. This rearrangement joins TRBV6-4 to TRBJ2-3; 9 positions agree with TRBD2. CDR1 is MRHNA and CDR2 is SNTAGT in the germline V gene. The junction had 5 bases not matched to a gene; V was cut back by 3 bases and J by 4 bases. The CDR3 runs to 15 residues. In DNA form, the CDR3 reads TGTGCCAGCAGTGAGGCGGGAGGGGGCGCAGATACGCAGTATTTT. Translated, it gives CASSEAGGGADTQYF.

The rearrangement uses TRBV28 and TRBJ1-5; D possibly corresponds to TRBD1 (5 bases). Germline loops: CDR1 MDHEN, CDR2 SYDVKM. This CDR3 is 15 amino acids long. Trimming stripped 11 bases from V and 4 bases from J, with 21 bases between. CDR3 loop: CAGGRGRKGNQPQHF. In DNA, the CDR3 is TGTGCCGGCGGGCGGGGCCGGAAGGGGAATCAGCCCCAGCATTTT.

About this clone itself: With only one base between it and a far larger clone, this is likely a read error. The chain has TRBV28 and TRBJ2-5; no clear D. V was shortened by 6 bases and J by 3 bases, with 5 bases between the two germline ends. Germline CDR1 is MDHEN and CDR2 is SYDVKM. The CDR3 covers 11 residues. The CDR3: CASSQKETQYF. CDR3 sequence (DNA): TGTGCCAGCAGCCAAAAAGAGACCCAGTACTTC.

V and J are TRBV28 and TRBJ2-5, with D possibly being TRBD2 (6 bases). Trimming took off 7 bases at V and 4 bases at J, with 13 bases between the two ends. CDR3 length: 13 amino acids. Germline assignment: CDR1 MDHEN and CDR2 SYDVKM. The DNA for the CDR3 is TGTGCCAGCAATAGCGGAGTCGGAGAGACCCAGTACTTC. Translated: CASNSGVGETQYF.

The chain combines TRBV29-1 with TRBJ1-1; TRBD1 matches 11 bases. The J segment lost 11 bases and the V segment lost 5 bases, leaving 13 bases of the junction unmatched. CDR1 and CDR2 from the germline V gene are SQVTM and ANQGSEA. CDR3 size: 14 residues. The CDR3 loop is CSVRSDGTGGRAFF. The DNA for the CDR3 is TGCAGCGTTCGGTCCGACGGGACAGGGGGAAGGGCTTTCTTT.

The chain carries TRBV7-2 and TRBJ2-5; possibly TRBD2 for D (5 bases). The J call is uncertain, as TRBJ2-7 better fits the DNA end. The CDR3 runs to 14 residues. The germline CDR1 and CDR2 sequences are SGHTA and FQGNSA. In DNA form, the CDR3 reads TGTGCCAGCAGCTCAAGCGGAGGCCCCTACGAGCAGTACTTC. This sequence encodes CASSSSGGPYEQYF.

The CDR3 is CASKLQGAADEQYF. The CDR3 nucleotides read TGTGCCAGCAAATTACAGGGCGCCGCGGACGAGCAGTACTTC. The chain combines TRBV7-6 with TRBJ2-7, with D possibly TRBD1 on 6 matching bases. Germline CDR1 and CDR2: SGHVS and FNYEAQ. CDR3 length: 14 amino acids. Trimming left V 7 bases short and J 5 bases short, with 18 bases between.

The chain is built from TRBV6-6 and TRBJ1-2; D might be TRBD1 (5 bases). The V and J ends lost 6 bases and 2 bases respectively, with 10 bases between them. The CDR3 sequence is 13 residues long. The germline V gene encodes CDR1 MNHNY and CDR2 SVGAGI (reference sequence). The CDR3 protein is CASSPGRNYGYTF. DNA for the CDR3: TGTGCCAGCAGCCCGGGACGAAACTATGGCTACACCTTC.